This TCR beta chain was found in a study of breast tumors, draining lymph nodes, adjacent tissues. Germline assignment: CDR1 MNHNS and CDR2 SASEGT. This CDR3 spans 15 amino acids. Study findings and constraints: Tumor repertoires ranked between lymph nodes and nontumor tissue in diversity, with V and J gene preferences.

Axillary draining lymph nodes of breast cancer patients supplied the node samples. TCRdb itself ran the multiplex PCR reads through MiXCR, one entry per CDR3 protein. The sample lists some 97,000 distinct CDR3 sequences; less than 25% were seen once. With regard to this clonotype: Antigen unknown. The junction does not match germline at one end; this may be a read error.

This receptor was obtained from a female donor with breast cancer. Some clones in this sample may be carry-over from other donors' samples. Material: axillary lymph node tissue. V and J are TRBV6-1 and TRBJ1-4; 9 bases align to TRBD1. The CDR3 region is CASSANRGPNEKLVF. In nucleotides, the CDR3 is TGTGCCAGCAGTGCCAACAGGGGGCCTAATGAAAAACTGGTTTTT.